The rows below give T cell receptor beta chains drawn from one sample of a study of blood T cells in healthy people across ages. In TCRdb, the 5' RACE reads were re-called with MiXCR into one record per CDR3 protein. This table holds 550,000 to 750,000 distinct CDR3 sequences, 20% to 25% found once. Sequenced sample: blood. These receptors came from a man between 65 and 79 years old in good health. The CDR3 runs from the conserved cysteine through the conserved F or W. D genes are given only for firm matches. Not all rows give a size; the values are once, few, many and, for expanded clones, a class.

abundance	v_gene	j_gene	d_gene	CDR3nt	CDR3aa
many	TRBV27	TRBJ2-5	NA	TGTGCCAGCAGTTTTATCGGGAACCAAGAGACCCAGTACTTC	CASSFIGNQETQYF
NA	TRBV3-1	TRBJ2-5	TRBD2	TGTGCCAGCAGCCAAGGTAGCGGGAGGGCCTCAGAGACCCAGTACTTC	CASSQGSGRASETQYF
NA	TRBV5-1	TRBJ2-3	NA	TGCGCCAGCAGCGTGAACCCCAGTGCAGATACGCAGTATTTT	CASSVNPSADTQYF
NA	TRBV20-1	TRBJ1-5	TRBD1	TGCAGTGCCCCGAGGACAGGTTGGGATCAGCCCCAGCATTTT	CSAPRTGWDQPQHF
NA	TRBV3-1	TRBJ1-2	TRBD1	TGTGCCAGCAGCCAAGTGAAGGGGACAGCCCTCTATGGCTACACCTTC	CASSQVKGTALYGYTF
NA	TRBV28	TRBJ2-1	NA	TGTGCCAGCAGTTCCCCGTGGAGGGGCAATGAGCAGTTCTTC	CASSSPWRGNEQFF
few	TRBV20-1	TRBJ2-4	NA	TGCAGTGCTAGAGCCCCCGGGGTAGGAGCCAAAAACATTCAGTACTTC	CSARAPGVGAKNIQYF
NA	TRBV12-3/TRBV12-4	TRBJ2-5	NA	TGTGCCAGCAGACTTAGCGGACAAGAGACCCAGTACTTC	CASRLSGQETQYF
few	TRBV20-1	TRBJ2-3	NA	TGCAGTGCTAGTCTGGCGGGATCCTTCAGGGATACGCAGTATTTT	CSASLAGSFRDTQYF
NA	TRBV2	TRBJ1-4	TRBD1	TGTGCCAGCAGGGGACAGTTACTTAATGAAAAACTGTTTTTT	CASRGQLLNEKLFF
NA	TRBV10-3	TRBJ2-4	TRBD1	TGTGCCAGGCACAAGTGCGGACAGGGAGCGGCCAAAAACATTCAGTACTTC	CARHKCGQGAAKNIQYF
NA	TRBV20-1	TRBJ1-4	NA	TGCAGTGCTGCTAGGGGGGATGATGAAAAACTGTTTTTT	CSAARGDDEKLFF
NA	TRBV4-3	TRBJ1-6	NA	TGCGCCAGCAGCCAAGAGAGGGGAGGGAATTCACCCCTCCACTTT	CASSQERGGNSPLHF
many	TRBV4-3	TRBJ2-7	NA	TGTGCCAGCAGCCAAGACAGAAGTTCCTACGAGCAGTACTTC	CASSQDRSSYEQYF
NA	TRBV6-6	TRBJ1-5	NA	TGTGCCAGCAGTGAGTGGAATCAGCCCCAGCATTTT	CASSEWNQPQHF
medium-sized	TRBV4-3	TRBJ1-6	TRBD1	TGCGCCAGCAGCCAAGGGACAGGGGGCGATTCACCCCTCCACTTT	CASSQGTGGDSPLHF
many	TRBV2	TRBJ2-1	NA	TGTGCCAGCAGTGAATCGGCCAGAACCTACAATGAGCAGTTCTTC	CASSESARTYNEQFF
few	TRBV21-1	TRBJ2-1	NA	TGTGCCAGAAGACTAGCTCACCTCCAGAGCTCCTACAATGAGCAGTTCTTC	CARRLAHLQSSYNEQFF
few	TRBV3-1	TRBJ2-1	TRBD1	TGTGCCAGCAGCCGACGGGACAGGGCAGGTGAGCAGTTCTTC	CASSRRDRAGEQFF
few	TRBV3-1	TRBJ2-7	NA	TGTGCCAGCAGGCAGGGACCCTACGAGCAGTACTTC	CASRQGPYEQYF
NA	TRBV9	TRBJ2-2	NA	TGTGCCAGCAACGTAGGGATTAATCCTACCGGGGAGCTGTTTTTT	CASNVGINPTGELFF
NA	TRBV28	TRBJ2-1	TRBD2	TGTGCCAGCGCTAAACTCGGACTAGCCTACAATGAGCAGTTCTTC	CASAKLGLAYNEQFF
NA	TRBV29-1	TRBJ2-5	NA	TGCAGCGTGTCAGACGTGGGAGAGACCCAGTACTTC	CSVSDVGETQYF
NA	TRBV12-3/TRBV12-4	TRBJ2-3	NA	TGTGCCAGCAGTTTAGTGTTCGACCCTGGCACAGATACGCAGTATTTT	CASSLVFDPGTDTQYF
many	TRBV28	TRBJ2-1	TRBD2	TGTGCCAGCCGAAGCGGGGGCAGCTCCTACAATGAGCAGTTCTTC	CASRSGGSSYNEQFF